The clone carrying this T cell receptor (beta chain) was seen a handful of times. The antigen is undetermined. This specimen comes from a study of blood T cells in healthy people across ages. Broader study findings: Naive T cell percentage and TCR beta diversity correlated strongly. Estimates drawn from one million T cells were deemed to understate diversity.

Sample-barcoded 5' priming and a J-beta primer mix drove a second PCR of roughly 6 to 12 cycles. The template-switch adaptor, which had 12 random nucleotides, put a tag on each cDNA molecule. Using its own MiXCR run on the 5' RACE reads, TCRdb lists one record per CDR3 protein. The table records approximately 1.5 million distinct CDR3 sequences, about 32% of them present only once. The germline V gene encodes CDR1 MNHNS and CDR2 SASEGT. The CDR3 spans 16 residues. V was cut by 0 bases and J by 3 bases, with 14 bases left in between. The source material was blood. The V gene is TRBV6-1, the J gene TRBJ1-2; D call uncertain. The receptor's source is a woman aged 25-40 years in good health. CDR3 loop: CASSEAVVRSYYGYTF. The CDR3 bases are TGTGCCAGCAGTGAAGCGGTGGTGAGATCGTACTATGGCTACACCTTC.